The clone carrying this T cell receptor beta chain was seen many times. The antigen is not known. The data originate from a study of read filtering for tumor transcriptome and immune sequencing. Looking at the study overall: Mean patient age was approximately 66 years, range about 45 to 85; approximately 18 male, more than 11 female. DNase treatment preceded whole-transcriptome library preparation. Roughly 8 patients were R-ISS I, about 16 were R-ISS II, roughly 7 were R-ISS III.

The library was built from about 400 ng RNA with molecular barcoded adaptors for alpha/delta and beta/gamma chains. TCRdb re-called the reads through MiXCR, storing one row per CDR3 protein. This sample has 100,000 to 150,000 distinct CDR3 sequences, with roughly 13% found just once. Overall study findings and caveats: Without single-read clonotypes, shared clonotype proportions correlated more between IR-seq and RNA-seq.

In germline, CDR1 is LGHNA, CDR2 YSLEER. The V and J ends lost 5 bases and 1 base, in that order; junction bases with no gene match: 5. The CDR3 has 16 residues. The clonotype comes from a donor aged 40 or older with multiple myeloma. The sequencing sample was made of a population of CD138-negative cells sorted from bone marrow. The V and J genes are TRBV4-3 and TRBJ2-5; TRBD2 matches 12 bases. CDR3 in DNA: TGCGCCAGCAGCGAACTAGCGGGAGGCCCCCAAGAGACCCAGTACTTC. This sequence encodes CASSELAGGPQETQYF.